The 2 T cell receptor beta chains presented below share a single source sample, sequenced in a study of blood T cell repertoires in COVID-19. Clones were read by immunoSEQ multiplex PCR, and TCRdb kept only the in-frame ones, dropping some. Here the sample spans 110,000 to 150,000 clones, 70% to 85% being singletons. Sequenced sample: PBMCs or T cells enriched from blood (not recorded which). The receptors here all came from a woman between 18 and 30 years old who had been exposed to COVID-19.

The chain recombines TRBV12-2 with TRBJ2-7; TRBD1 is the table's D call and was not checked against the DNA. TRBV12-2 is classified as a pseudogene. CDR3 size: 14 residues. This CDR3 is CASRAGQGVYEQYF. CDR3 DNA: TGTGCAAGTCGCGCCGGACAGGGAGTCTACGAGCAGTACTTC.

The CDR3 DNA follows: TGTGCCAGCAGCTACAGACAGGGGGAAATTGGAAACACCATATATTTT. Encoded protein: CASSYRQGEIGNTIYF. The V gene is TRBV2, the J gene TRBJ1-3, with 9 nucleotides matching TRBD1. CDR3 length: 16 residues. Germline values: CDR1 SNHLY, CDR2 FYNNEI. V gave up 6 bases and J gave up 3 bases; unmatched junction bases: 9.